A selection of T cell receptor beta chains follows, all from one sample in a study of T cell repertoires in cytomegalovirus infection. In TCRdb, the reads were re-called with MiXCR into one record per CDR3 protein. This repertoire shows roughly 300,000 distinct CDR3 sequences, 8% to 9.5% found once; its top ten account for 3.5% to 4.5%. Material for sequencing was PBMCs. These receptors came from a human donor in good health (CMV status not recorded). Some clones in this sample may be carry-over from other donors' samples. CDR3s include the opening cysteine and the closing phenylalanine or tryptophan. Each record gives: clone size, D gene, V gene, J gene, CDR3 protein, CDR3 DNA. D genes are given only for firm matches. Part of the rows lack a size; the others show once, few, many or a class for expanded clones.

size: many; D: TRBD1; V: TRBV19; J: TRBJ1-1; CDR3: CASTLTGGTEAFF; DNA: TGTGCCAGTACCCTGACAGGGGGCACTGAAGCTTTCTTT
size: many; D: .; V: TRBV7-3; J: TRBJ2-3; CDR3: CASSLSGGLSTDTQYF; DNA: TGTGCCAGCAGCTTAAGTGGCGGGCTCAGCACAGATACGCAGTATTTT
size: .; D: .; V: TRBV12-3/TRBV12-4; J: TRBJ1-2; CDR3: CASSLVPNYGYTF; DNA: TGTGCCAGCAGTTTAGTTCCTAACTATGGCTACACCTTC
size: many; D: TRBD1; V: TRBV7-8; J: TRBJ2-7; CDR3: CASRTAGTGYEQYF; DNA: TGTGCCAGCAGGACCGCGGGGACAGGCTACGAGCAGTACTTC
size: few; D: .; V: TRBV20-1; J: TRBJ2-5; CDR3: CSAAEGQFQETQYF; DNA: TGCAGTGCTGCCGAAGGACAGTTTCAAGAGACCCAGTACTTC
size: .; D: .; V: TRBV12-3/TRBV12-4; J: TRBJ1-1; CDR3: CASSPQRGNTEAFF; DNA: TGTGCCAGCAGTCCCCAAAGGGGGAACACTGAAGCTTTCTTT
size: .; D: TRBD2; V: TRBV28; J: TRBJ2-5; CDR3: CASSSPGTTQETQYF; DNA: TGTGCCAGCAGTTCCCCCGGGACTACTCAAGAGACCCAGTACTTC
size: few; D: .; V: TRBV6-6; J: TRBJ2-1; CDR3: CASSTRGKQFF; DNA: TGTGCCAGCAGTACTCGGGGCAAGCAGTTCTTC
size: .; D: TRBD2; V: TRBV3-1; J: TRBJ2-7; CDR3: CASSQDGLAGNEQYF; DNA: TGTGCCAGCAGCCAAGATGGGCTAGCGGGAAACGAGCAGTACTTC
size: few; D: TRBD2; V: TRBV10-3; J: TRBJ2-1; CDR3: CAISPGGGSSYNEQFF; DNA: TGTGCCATCAGTCCCGGGGGGGGAAGCTCCTACAATGAGCAGTTCTTC
size: few; D: TRBD1; V: TRBV12-3/TRBV12-4; J: TRBJ1-2; CDR3: CASSYSPGQIGGYTF; DNA: TGTGCCAGCAGTTACTCGCCGGGACAGATTGGGGGCTACACCTTC
size: .; D: TRBD2; V: TRBV6-2/TRBV6-3; J: TRBJ2-1; CDR3: CASRTLTTSGKQFF; DNA: TGTGCCAGCAGGACGCTTACCACTAGCGGCAAGCAGTTCTTC
size: .; D: .; V: TRBV20-1; J: TRBJ2-7; CDR3: CSARDKWGRSFFEQYF; DNA: TGCAGTGCTAGAGACAAATGGGGCCGTTCTTTCTTCGAGCAGTACTTC
size: .; D: .; V: TRBV12-3/TRBV12-4; J: TRBJ1-2; CDR3: CASSKTRQFPYGYTF; DNA: TGTGCCAGCAGCAAAACCCGACAATTCCCATATGGCTACACCTTC
size: many; D: .; V: TRBV12-3/TRBV12-4; J: TRBJ2-7; CDR3: CASSFFTAYEQYF; DNA: TGTGCCAGCAGTTTTTTCACCGCCTACGAGCAGTACTTC
size: many; D: .; V: TRBV7-3; J: TRBJ1-1; CDR3: CASSFDGGLNTEAFF; DNA: TGTGCCAGCAGCTTCGACGGGGGACTAAACACTGAAGCTTTCTTT
size: many; D: .; V: TRBV7-2; J: TRBJ2-6; CDR3: CASLISPGANVLTF; DNA: TGTGCCAGCCTCATTAGCCCCGGGGCCAACGTCCTGACTTTC
size: many; D: .; V: TRBV7-3; J: TRBJ2-2; CDR3: CASRGSRTGELFF; DNA: TGTGCCAGCAGGGGTAGCCGGACCGGGGAGCTGTTTTTT
size: many; D: .; V: TRBV28; J: TRBJ2-1; CDR3: CATPGDRVNEQFF; DNA: TGTGCTACTCCGGGGGACAGAGTCAATGAGCAGTTCTTC
size: many; D: TRBD1; V: TRBV7-2; J: TRBJ1-2; CDR3: CASRLDRPYGYTF; DNA: TGTGCCAGCCGACTGGACAGGCCCTATGGCTACACCTTC
size: many; D: .; V: TRBV10-3; J: TRBJ2-1; CDR3: CAISWRASYNEQFF; DNA: TGTGCCATCAGTTGGCGGGCCTCCTACAATGAGCAGTTCTTC
size: .; D: TRBD1; V: TRBV6-5; J: TRBJ2-1; CDR3: CASSYLDRAVEQFF; DNA: TGTGCCAGCAGTTACCTTGACAGGGCGGTTGAGCAGTTCTTC
size: .; D: TRBD1; V: TRBV2; J: TRBJ2-1; CDR3: CASSRPGTGKNEQFF; DNA: TGTGCCAGCAGTCGGCCGGGGACAGGGAAAAATGAGCAGTTCTTC
size: few; D: TRBD2; V: TRBV12-3/TRBV12-4; J: TRBJ2-1; CDR3: CASTLIPAGFNEQFF; DNA: TGTGCCAGCACTCTAATCCCAGCGGGATTCAATGAGCAGTTCTTC
size: .; D: .; V: TRBV12-3/TRBV12-4; J: TRBJ1-3; CDR3: CASRPTGGHGNTIYF; DNA: TGTGCCAGCAGGCCGACAGGAGGTCATGGAAACACCATATATTTT
size: few; D: TRBD2; V: TRBV27; J: TRBJ2-2; CDR3: CASSLRGSGNTGELFF; DNA: TGTGCCAGCAGTTTACGCGGGAGCGGGAACACCGGGGAGCTGTTTTTT
size: few; D: TRBD1; V: TRBV5-5; J: TRBJ2-3; CDR3: CASSFTGGVDTQYF; DNA: TGTGCCAGCAGCTTCACAGGGGGCGTAGATACGCAGTATTTT
size: .; D: .; V: TRBV20-1; J: TRBJ2-1; CDR3: CSATRGSAYNEQFF; DNA: TGCAGTGCCACCCGGGGGAGTGCCTACAATGAGCAGTTCTTC
size: many; D: TRBD1; V: TRBV7-9; J: TRBJ2-7; CDR3: CASSQMGQGYEQYF; DNA: TGTGCCAGCAGCCAGATGGGACAGGGCTACGAGCAGTACTTC
size: many; D: .; V: TRBV6-2/TRBV6-3; J: TRBJ1-5; CDR3: CASSLSPHREGNQPQHF; DNA: TGTGCCAGCAGTCTGAGCCCACACAGGGAAGGCAATCAGCCCCAGCATTTT
size: many; D: .; V: TRBV14; J: TRBJ2-7; CDR3: CASSQDLRPGQGDTWEQYF; DNA: TGTGCCAGCAGCCAAGATTTACGCCCCGGACAAGGAGATACGTGGGAGCAGTACTTC
size: many; D: .; V: TRBV7-2; J: TRBJ2-1; CDR3: CASSLARGRSSYNEQFF; DNA: TGTGCCAGCAGCTTAGCCAGGGGACGGAGCTCCTACAATGAGCAGTTCTTC
size: .; D: .; V: TRBV20-1; J: TRBJ1-6; CDR3: CSVIGGSYNSPLHF; DNA: TGCAGTGTTATTGGGGGCTCCTATAATTCACCCCTCCACTTT
size: many; D: TRBD2; V: TRBV4-1; J: TRBJ2-3; CDR3: CASSHEGEGMNTQYF; DNA: TGCGCCAGCAGCCACGAAGGGGAGGGGATGAATACGCAGTATTTT
size: .; D: TRBD2; V: TRBV11-2; J: TRBJ2-2; CDR3: CASSFGLAWGGELFF; DNA: TGTGCCAGCAGTTTTGGACTAGCGTGGGGCGGGGAGCTGTTTTTT
size: few; D: TRBD2; V: TRBV28; J: TRBJ2-7; CDR3: CASSSRTSGRFYEQYF; DNA: TGTGCCAGCAGTTCCAGGACTAGCGGGAGGTTTTACGAGCAGTACTTC
size: many; D: TRBD2; V: TRBV7-9; J: TRBJ2-7; CDR3: CASSAGASGRFLTYEQYF; DNA: TGTGCCAGCAGCGCCGGCGCTAGCGGGAGGTTCTTGACCTACGAGCAGTACTTC
size: .; D: .; V: TRBV19; J: TRBJ2-1; CDR3: CASTPGLAIDEQFF; DNA: TGTGCCAGTACCCCGGGGCTGGCCATCGATGAGCAGTTCTTC
size: many; D: TRBD1; V: TRBV20-1; J: TRBJ2-1; CDR3: CSAQGTATYNEQFF; DNA: TGCAGTGCTCAAGGGACAGCCACTTACAATGAGCAGTTCTTC
size: many; D: TRBD1; V: TRBV7-2; J: TRBJ2-4; CDR3: CASSLGGGSAKNIQYF; DNA: TGTGCCAGCAGCTTAGGAGGGGGCTCAGCCAAAAACATTCAGTACTTC
size: .; D: .; V: TRBV4-3; J: TRBJ1-3; CDR3: CASSLKDGPSTGNTIYF; DNA: TGCGCCAGCAGCCTCAAGGACGGCCCTTCCACCGGAAACACCATATATTTT
size: many; D: TRBD1; V: TRBV6-6; J: TRBJ2-7; CDR3: CASTYTQGAYEQYF; DNA: TGTGCCAGCACCTATACCCAGGGGGCTTACGAGCAGTACTTC
size: .; D: TRBD1; V: TRBV7-3; J: TRBJ2-6; CDR3: CASSRRTGVSSGANVLTF; DNA: TGTGCCAGCAGCCGCCGGACAGGGGTGTCGTCTGGGGCCAACGTCCTGACTTTC
size: many; D: TRBD2; V: TRBV6-2/TRBV6-3; J: TRBJ2-7; CDR3: CASSWETGLAGASGYEQYF; DNA: TGTGCCAGCAGCTGGGAGACGGGACTAGCGGGAGCGAGCGGCTACGAGCAGTACTTC
size: .; D: .; V: TRBV12-3/TRBV12-4; J: TRBJ1-1; CDR3: CASSLATRTNTEAFF; DNA: TGTGCCAGCAGTTTAGCGACCCGGACCAACACTGAAGCTTTCTTT
size: many; D: TRBD2; V: TRBV24-1; J: TRBJ2-1; CDR3: CATSDLQSRTSISEQFF; DNA: TGTGCCACCAGTGATTTGCAGTCCCGGACTAGCATAAGCGAGCAGTTCTTC